The rows below give T cell receptor beta chains drawn from one sample of a study of T cell repertoires in cytomegalovirus infection. TCRdb called the reads again in MiXCR, with one record for every CDR3 protein. The table has tens of thousands of distinct CDR3 sequences, about a fifth seen once. Antigens for these TCRs are unknown. Sample: CD8+ T cells from cultured PBMCs, taken from culture after CMV antigen stimulation. All receptors come from a human donor in good health (CMV status not recorded). Some clones in this sample may be carry-over from other donors' samples. CDR3s include the opening cysteine and the closing phenylalanine or tryptophan. Fields, in order: V gene, J gene, D gene, clone size, CDR3 DNA, CDR3 protein. D genes are given only for firm matches. Part of the rows lack a size; the others show once, few, many or a class for expanded clones.

TRBV5-4,TRBJ2-3,TRBD1,.,TGTGCCAGCACCGTAGGACAGGGGGTCGACAGAGGTACGCAGTATTTT,CASTVGQGVDRGTQYF
TRBV19,TRBJ2-1,TRBD2,few,TGTGCCAGTAGTCCCGGACTAGCGGGAGGGCTCAATGAGCAGTTCTTC,CASSPGLAGGLNEQFF
TRBV7-6,TRBJ1-6,.,many,TGTGCCAGCAGCTTAGGTGGAGGTACATCACCCCTCCACTTT,CASSLGGGTSPLHF
TRBV7-2,TRBJ2-1,.,few,TGTGCCAGCAGCTTATTCGGGAGTGGTGAGCAGTTCTTC,CASSLFGSGEQFF
TRBV7-6,TRBJ1-5,.,many,TGTGCCAGCAGCTTAGGGGCAAATCAGCCCCAGCATTTT,CASSLGANQPQHF
TRBV7-8,TRBJ2-3,TRBD2,.,TGTGCCAGCAGCTTGCTAGCGGGAGGTAGAGATACGCAGTATTTT,CASSLLAGGRDTQYF
TRBV7-2,TRBJ1-5,TRBD1,few,TGTGCCAGCAGCTTATTAGGGACAGGGGAAAATCAGCCCCAGCATTTT,CASSLLGTGENQPQHF
TRBV7-9,TRBJ2-3,.,.,TGTGCCAGCAGCCTCGTTCGGGATACGCAGTATTTT,CASSLVRDTQYF
TRBV3-1,TRBJ1-2,.,few,TGTGCCAGCAGCCCCCCGGTCGGACTAGCTATCGGCTACACCTTC,CASSPPVGLAIGYTF
TRBV29-1,TRBJ2-6,.,.,TGCAGCGTTACCAGGGAGGACAGGCCCGTTGGTGGGGCCAACGTCCTGACTTTC,CSVTREDRPVGGANVLTF
TRBV6-2/TRBV6-3,TRBJ2-2,.,many,TGTGCCACCAAAACTGGACTTGCGACCACCGGGGAGCTGTTTTTT,CATKTGLATTGELFF
TRBV7-8,TRBJ2-7,.,few,TGTGCCAGCAGCTTGAGAGGGGGATGGGAATTCTACGAGCAGTACTTC,CASSLRGGWEFYEQYF
TRBV7-9,TRBJ1-1,TRBD1,.,TGTGCCAGCAGCTTAGGAACCGGGACAGCCCCGGAAGCTTTCTTT,CASSLGTGTAPEAFF
TRBV7-2,TRBJ2-5,TRBD2,.,TGTGCCAGCAGCGCCCAGCTAGCGGGGGGGCGGCAGACCCAGTACTTC,CASSAQLAGGRQTQYF
TRBV4-2,TRBJ1-5,TRBD1,.,TGTGCCAGCAGTAAAACTCAATACGACAGGGATGGCCAGCCCCAGCATTTT,CASSKTQYDRDGQPQHF
TRBV7-2,TRBJ2-7,TRBD2,.,TGTGCCAGCAGCTCCACTAGCGGAAACTACGAGCAGTACTTC,CASSSTSGNYEQYF
TRBV7-2,TRBJ2-1,TRBD2,few,TGTGCCAGCAGTTGGACTAGCGGGGGGCACAATGAGCAGTTCTTC,CASSWTSGGHNEQFF
TRBV7-2,TRBJ1-4,.,few,TGTGCCAGCAGCGGATCGGACAGTTTTAATGAAAAACTGTTTTTT,CASSGSDSFNEKLFF
TRBV7-2,TRBJ2-1,.,few,TGTGCCAGCAGCCCTGACCCAACGGGGAATGAGCAGTTCTTC,CASSPDPTGNEQFF
TRBV4-1,TRBJ2-6,.,few,TGCGCCAGCAGCGAGTACCCTAGCGAGTGGTCCAACGTCCTGACTTTC,CASSEYPSEWSNVLTF
TRBV7-6,TRBJ2-2,.,many,TGTGCCAGCAGCCAAGGGGGAGCGGAATTGAACACCGGGGAGCTGTTTTTT,CASSQGGAELNTGELFF
TRBV7-8,TRBJ2-3,TRBD2,.,TGTGCCAGCAGCCCCAGCGGGAACTCCCCCAGGGATACGCAGTATTTT,CASSPSGNSPRDTQYF
TRBV12-3/TRBV12-4,TRBJ1-5,TRBD1,.,TGTGCCAGCAGCCGGACAGGGGGTCAGCCCCAGCATTTT,CASSRTGGQPQHF
TRBV7-9,TRBJ2-5,.,.,TGTGCCAGCAGCTTATACGGGGCCGGGGGAGAGACCCAGTACTTC,CASSLYGAGGETQYF
TRBV10-3,TRBJ2-1,TRBD2,.,TGTGCCATCAGTGTCGCCGGCGGGAGCTCCTACAATGAGCAGTTCTTC,CAISVAGGSSYNEQFF
TRBV20-1,TRBJ1-1,.,few,TGCAGTGCTCGAGCCCTAGGACAGACTTTCGAAGCTTTCTTT,CSARALGQTFEAFF
TRBV5-5,TRBJ2-1,.,.,TGTGCCAGCAGCTTGCAGGGTAGGGATGAGCAGTTCTTC,CASSLQGRDEQFF
TRBV7-2,TRBJ1-1,.,.,TGTGCCAGCAGCTATGGGGGTATTTTGAACACTGAAGCTTTCTTT,CASSYGGILNTEAFF
TRBV10-3,TRBJ2-3,.,.,TGTGCCATCGGGGATAGCGTGGATACGCAGTATTTT,CAIGDSVDTQYF
TRBV27,TRBJ1-1,.,few,TGTGCCAGCAGTCCTACCGGAGGGAAGTGGGGTGAAGCTTTCTTT,CASSPTGGKWGEAFF
TRBV27,TRBJ2-1,TRBD2,few,TGTGCCAGCAGTTTCCTCGCCGGGACTAGCGGGAGCAATGAGCAGTTCTTC,CASSFLAGTSGSNEQFF
TRBV27,TRBJ2-7,TRBD1,.,TGTGCCAGCAGTTTATGGAACAGGGGCCAAGGCGAGCAGTACTTC,CASSLWNRGQGEQYF
TRBV7-2,TRBJ1-2,.,.,TGTGCCAGCAGCGAAAACATAGGGCGACCCGATAACTATGGCTACACCTTC,CASSENIGRPDNYGYTF
TRBV14,TRBJ1-2,.,few,TGTGCCAGCAGCCAAGGACTGGGCTATGGCTACACCTTC,CASSQGLGYGYTF
TRBV7-3,TRBJ2-1,TRBD2,.,TGTGCCAGCAGCTTCGCGGGAGGGCCCTACAATGAGCAGTTCTTC,CASSFAGGPYNEQFF
TRBV20-1,TRBJ1-6,TRBD1,.,TGCAGTGCTAGGGAAGGGGGCGAGAATTCACCCCTCCACTTT,CSAREGGENSPLHF
TRBV7-2,TRBJ2-3,.,few,TGTGCCAGCAGCTTAGGTAGGCACACAGATACGCAGTATTTT,CASSLGRHTDTQYF
TRBV9,TRBJ2-7,.,.,TGTGCCAGCAGCGTAGTGGCAGGGGACGAGCAGTACTTC,CASSVVAGDEQYF
TRBV7-2,TRBJ1-4,.,few,TGTGCCAGCAGCCCCGCTAAAGACAGCCACATTGCAACTAATGAAAAACTGTTTTTT,CASSPAKDSHIATNEKLFF
TRBV12-3/TRBV12-4,TRBJ1-3,.,.,TGTGCCAGCAGTTTAGCTTTGACTGGAAACACCATATATTTT,CASSLALTGNTIYF
TRBV6-2/TRBV6-3,TRBJ1-6,.,.,TGTGCCAGCGGGGAGGCTGGCTATAATTCACCCCTCCACTTT,CASGEAGYNSPLHF